Each of the 14 T cell receptor beta chains below was sequenced from the same sample in a study of blood T cell repertoires in COVID-19. The assay was immunoSEQ multiplex PCR, and TCRdb's table has in-frame clones only and misses some. The sample gives 150,000 or so clones, around 85% of which show up once; over 25% is in the top ten. The material sequenced was peripheral blood. These receptors all stem from a woman between 55 and 75 years old with acute or convalescent COVID-19.

The chain uses TRBV18 and TRBJ2-3; D is perhaps TRBD2 (7 bases). V lost 6 bases, J lost 2 bases, and 21 bases lay in between. The CDR3 has 17 residues. Germline assignment: CDR1 KGHSH and CDR2 LQKENI. CDR3 sequence: CASSLLAPGGPTDTQYF. The CDR3 bases are TGTGCCAGCTCGCTCTTAGCTCCGGGGGGCCCCACAGATACGCAGTATTTT.

The chain combines TRBV29-1 with TRBJ1-4; 9 bases match TRBD1. Germline CDR1 SQVTM, CDR2 ANQGSEA. The CDR3 totals 14 residues. J was trimmed by 8 bases and V by 2 bases; bases with no gene match: 6. The CDR3 protein is CSVESGQGREKLFF. As DNA, the CDR3 is TGCAGCGTTGAATCCGGACAGGGGCGCGAAAAACTGTTTTTT.

The V call is TRBV6-5, the J call TRBJ1-2; D is uncertain. V was pared by 2 bases and J by 5 bases, with 12 bases between. The length of the CDR3 is 14 residues. Germline V gene lookup returns CDR1 MNHEY and CDR2 SVGAGI. In DNA, the CDR3 is TGTGCCAGCAGTTACGCCCAGGAGGGATATGGCTACACCTTC. This sequence encodes CASSYAQEGYGYTF.

This chain uses TRBV5-1 with TRBJ2-1; D might be TRBD2 (6 bases). The CDR3 has 15 residues. Trimming stripped 0 bases from V and 5 bases from J, with 12 bases between. Germline CDR1 SGHRS, CDR2 YFSETQ. For the CDR3, the DNA is TGCGCCAGCAGCTTGGGCGGTAGCGGTAACAATGAGCAGTTCTTC. Translating it yields CASSLGGSGNNEQFF.

J is TRBJ2-2 and V is TRBV18; the D gene is possibly TRBD1 (5 bases). The CDR3 spans 14 residues. Germline V gene sequence: CDR1 KGHSH, CDR2 LQKENI. Trimming stripped 5 bases from V and 2 bases from J, with 9 bases between. CDR3 sequence (DNA): TGTGCCAGCTCATCCGGACATAACACCGGGGAGCTGTTTTTT. This gives the protein CASSSGHNTGELFF. The full variable domain, its missing parts supplied by reference TRBV18 and TRBJ2-2, is NAGVMQNPRHLVRRRGQEARLRCSPMKGHSHVYWYRQLPEEGLKFMVYLQKENIIDESGMPKERFSAEFPKEGPSILRIQQVVRGDSAAYFCASSSGHNTGELFFGEGSRLTVL.

The rearrangement uses TRBV6-5 and TRBJ2-7; D uncertain. V was shortened by 7 bases and J by 6 bases, with 13 bases between the two germline ends. CDR3 length: 12 residues. CDR1 is MNHEY, CDR2 SVGAGI, per germline. In DNA, the CDR3 is TGTGCCAGCACTGTCGGTCAGCGCGAGCAGTACTTC. Amino acid sequence: CASTVGQREQYF.

The chain joins TRBV6-5 to TRBJ2-4; possibly TRBD1 for D (5 bases). This CDR3 has 14 residues. The germline CDR1 and CDR2 sequences are MNHEY and SVGAGI. Trimming cost V 5 bases and J 3 bases, with 11 bases left between them. The CDR3 DNA is TGTGCCAGCAGTCCTCGAAGGGGCAAAAACATTCAGTACTTC. Translation: CASSPRRGKNIQYF.

The chain has TRBV2 and TRBJ2-5; tentatively, D is TRBD2 (6 bases). Per the germline V gene, CDR1 is SNHLY and CDR2 is FYNNEI. This CDR3 spans 13 amino acids. V was pared by 8 bases and J by 5 bases, with 15 bases between. The CDR3 DNA reads as TGTGCCAGCGGTTGGGGGGTATGGGAGACCCAGTACTTC. Its translation: CASGWGVWETQYF.

The chain recombines TRBV10-1 with TRBJ2-1, with 13 bases lining up with TRBD2. This CDR3 is 13 amino acids long. CDR1 WNHNN and CDR2 SYGVQD come from the germline V gene (reference sequence). Trimming cost V 4 bases and J 13 bases; bases outside gene matches: 4. The CDR3 DNA is TGCGCCAGCAGTGGGACTAGCGGGGGTTTTCAGTTCTTC. Its translation is CASSGTSGGFQFF.

CDR3 bases: TGTGCCAGCAGCTCTAGACTAGCGATGGACACCGGGGAGCTGTTTTTT. It is translated as CASSSRLAMDTGELFF. V gene TRBV7-9 combines with J gene TRBJ2-2, with TRBD2 matching 8 bases. Trimming removed 4 bases from V and 3 bases from J; junction bases left unmatched: 7. Germline CDR1 reads SEHNR; CDR2 reads FQNEAQ (reference sequence). The CDR3 sequence is 16 residues long.

The chain couples TRBV3-1 (or the pseudogene TRBV3-2) to TRBJ1-2; no reliable D call. Germline V gives CDR1 LGHDT, CDR2 YNNKEL (reference sequence). The CDR3 runs 12 residues. V lost 4 bases and J 8 bases, leaving 11 bases between the germline ends. Here the CDR3 DNA reads TGTGCCAGCAGCCCCCGCCCCGGGGGCTACACCTTC. The encoded protein is CASSPRPGGYTF.

This chain links TRBV6-2 or TRBV6-3 with TRBJ2-1; D may be TRBD2 (6 bases). V lost 5 bases and J 3 bases, leaving 14 bases between the germline ends. This CDR3 is built from 15 residues. Germline V gives CDR1 MNHEY, CDR2 SVGEGT. DNA of the CDR3: TGTGCCAGCAGTCGGAACCCGACTAGCTACAATGAGCAGTTCTTC. Translated: CASSRNPTSYNEQFF.

V gene TRBV7-9 combines with J gene TRBJ2-1; D might be TRBD2 (6 bases). Germline CDR1 is SEHNR and CDR2 is FQNEAQ (reference sequence). The CDR3 covers 15 residues. Trimming pared 3 bases from V and 4 bases from J, leaving 13 bases between. CDR3 DNA sequence: TGTGCCAGCAGCTTCCCAATCGGGGGTTACAATGAGCAGTTCTTC. It specifies CASSFPIGGYNEQFF.

This clone was counted once. This chain connects TRBV11-3 to TRBJ2-1; 8 nucleotides agree with TRBD1. Germline V lookup: CDR1 SGHNT, CDR2 YENEEA. The CDR3 spans 14 residues. Trimming removed 5 bases from V and 5 bases from J; junction bases left unmatched: 5. CDR3 loop: CASSADRVNNEQFF. CDR3 coding DNA: TGTGCCAGCAGCGCGGACAGGGTCAACAATGAGCAGTTCTTC. The full variable domain, rest sourced from reference TRBV11-3 and TRBJ2-1, is EAGVVQSPRYKIIEKKQPVAFWCNPISGHNTLYWYLQNLGQGPELLIRYENEEAVDDSQLPKDRFSAERLKGVDSTLKIQPAELGDSAVYLCASSADRVNNEQFFGPGTRLTVL.